These 9 T cell receptor beta chains came from one sample sequenced in a study of cytomegalovirus exposure and HLA in healthy donors. PCR was performed using 60 Vbeta and 13 Jbeta primers. Assay used: immunoSEQ multiplex PCR; TCRdb lists only in-frame clones, some missing. This sample has about 250,000 clones, with 85% to 95% found just once. The sample comprised PBMCs. These receptors came from a girl between 2 and 10 years old in good health and CMV-seronegative.

The chain joins TRBV7-2 to TRBJ2-3; 11 bases match TRBD1. This CDR3 is built from 15 residues. J lost 4 bases, V lost 3 bases, and 3 bases had no gene match. Germline V lookup: CDR1 SGHTA, CDR2 FQGNSA. For the CDR3, the DNA is TGTGCCAGCAGCTTGGACAGGGGGCTGGCAGATACGCAGTATTTT. It yields the protein CASSLDRGLADTQYF. The full variable domain, with the rest looked up from reference TRBV7-2 and TRBJ2-3, is GAGVSQSPSNKVTEKGKDVELRCDPISGHTALYWYRQSLGQGLEFLIYFQGNSAPDKSGLPSDRFSAERTGGSVSTLTIQRTQQEDSAVYLCASSLDRGLADTQYFGPGTRLTVL.

The chain joins TRBV19 to TRBJ2-7; D may be TRBD2 (6 bases). V was cut by 7 bases and J by 2 bases, with 9 bases left in between. Germline loops: CDR1 LNHDA, CDR2 SQIVND (reference sequence). This CDR3 comprises 12 residues. The CDR3 DNA is TGTGCCAGTACTGGGACTGCCTACGAGCAGTACTTC. It codes for CASTGTAYEQYF.

The chain couples TRBV7-2 to TRBJ2-1, with TRBD2 as a possible D gene (6 bases). Trimming removed 7 bases from V and 0 bases from J, with 13 bases in between. This CDR3 spans 15 amino acids. In germline, CDR1 is SGHTA, CDR2 FQGNSA. The CDR3 is CASTFGGSSYNEQFF. The DNA of the CDR3 is TGTGCCAGCACCTTTGGGGGGAGCTCCTACAATGAGCAGTTCTTC.

The genes are TRBV11-2 and TRBJ2-7, with 7 bases lining up with TRBD1. This CDR3 region has 13 residues. The germline CDR1 and CDR2 sequences are SGHAT and FQNNGV. The V gene end was trimmed by 4 bases and the J gene end by 3 bases; junction bases not matched to a gene: 3. The chain's CDR3 is CASSSGQIYEQYF. The CDR3 DNA sequence: TGTGCCAGCAGCTCGGGACAGATCTACGAGCAGTACTTC. Supplemented by reference TRBV11-2 and TRBJ2-7, the full variable domain reads EAGVAQSPRYKIIEKRQSVAFWCNPISGHATLYWYQQILGQGPKLLIQFQNNGVVDDSQLPKDRFSAERLKGVDSTLKIQPAKLEDSAVYLCASSSGQIYEQYFGPGTRLTVT.

V is TRBV14 and J is TRBJ2-1; 7 positions match TRBD1. Germline V gene data show CDR1 as SGHDN and CDR2 as FVKESK. V lost 1 base and J lost 4; bases outside the gene matches: 4. The CDR3 has 15 residues. The CDR3 region is CASSQGDSEYNEQFF. The CDR3 bases are TGTGCCAGCAGCCAAGGGGACAGCGAATACAATGAGCAGTTCTTC.

The gene calls are TRBV30 and TRBJ2-1; the D is unclear. The V end was cut by 0 bases, the J end by 1 base, with 4 bases between. This CDR3 contains 13 residues. Per the germline V gene, CDR1 is GTSNPN and CDR2 is SVGIG (reference sequence). CDR3 residues: CAWSVQSYNEQFF. CDR3 nucleotide sequence: TGTGCCTGGAGTGTACAGTCCTACAATGAGCAGTTCTTC.

The CDR3 spells CASSAPGQGSHEQYF. For the CDR3, the DNA is TGTGCCAGCAGCGCTCCGGGACAGGGGTCTCATGAGCAGTACTTC. This chain joins TRBV9 and TRBJ2-7; TRBD1 matches 10 bases. Germline CDR1 is SGDLS and CDR2 is YYNGEE. This CDR3 contains 15 residues. With 3 bases clipped from V and 7 bases from J, the junction kept 10 bases outside the gene matches.

This clone was picked up one time. This rearrangement joins TRBV30 to TRBJ2-1, with D perhaps TRBD1 (5 bases). V shed 0 bases and J shed 5 bases, with 17 bases lying between them. The CDR3 sequence is 16 residues long. The germline CDR1 and CDR2 sequences are GTSNPN and SVGIG (reference sequence). CDR3 protein: CAWSVPLGALNNEQFF. CDR3 in DNA: TGTGCCTGGAGTGTACCCCTAGGGGCTTTAAACAATGAGCAGTTCTTC.

The gene calls are TRBV30 and TRBJ1-4; TRBD1 is a possible D gene (5 bases). V was shortened by 2 bases and J by 8 bases, with 21 bases between the two germline ends. The CDR3 sequence is 16 residues long. CDR1 and CDR2 from the germline V gene are GTSNPN and SVGIG (reference sequence). CDR3 nucleotide sequence: TGTGCCTGGAGTTTCCGAAACCCGGGGGGTCGCGAAAAACTGTTTTTT. Translation gives CAWSFRNPGGREKLFF.